Shown below are 18 T cell receptor beta chains from a single sample sequenced in a study of post-analysis software for immune sequencing data. Points from the study as a whole: Comparison of patients with controls showed five TRBV segments more frequent in patients, TRBV5-6, TRBV5-1 and TRBV20-1 among them.

TCR beta cDNA libraries included unique molecular identifiers. One entry per CDR3 protein, called by TCRdb with MiXCR from the PCR reads. The table shows 430,000 or so distinct CDR3 sequences, with 39% occurring only once. These receptors lack a known antigen. The sequencing sample was made of blood. Source of these receptors: a girl aged 2 to 10 with multiple sclerosis.

The chain couples TRBV27 to TRBJ1-2; 12 positions match TRBD1. Trimming at V came to 6 bases and at J to 7 bases, leaving 6 bases not matched to a gene. The V gene's germline CDR1 is MNHEY and CDR2 SMNVEV (reference sequence). The length of the CDR3 is 14 residues. The CDR3 region is CASRGTGGAFGYTF. Here the CDR3 DNA reads TGTGCCAGCAGGGGGACAGGGGGCGCGTTTGGCTACACCTTC.

This chain joins TRBV27 and TRBJ2-7, with D possibly called TRBD1 or TRBD2 (6 bases each). V lost 0 bases and J lost 1, with 13 bases in between. In germline, CDR1 is MNHEY, CDR2 SMNVEV (reference sequence). CDR3 length equals 16 residues. CDR3 loop: CASSLSYQGRSYEQYF. CDR3 sequence (DNA): TGTGCCAGCAGTTTATCGTACCAGGGGAGGTCCTACGAGCAGTACTTC.

In this sample, this clonotype turned up a few times. The chain is built from TRBV20-1 and TRBJ1-2; no firm D call. Germline values: CDR1 DFQATT, CDR2 SNEGSKA (reference sequence). Between the trimmed V and J ends, which lost 0 bases and 3 bases, there was a span of 14 bases. The CDR3 has 15 residues. As DNA, the CDR3 is TGCAGTGCTAGAGATCCGCGCAGCTGGGACTATGGCTACACCTTC. Translated: CSARDPRSWDYGYTF.

This sequence joins TRBV6-2 or TRBV6-3 and TRBJ2-7; perhaps TRBD2 as D (5 bases). The CDR3 is 14 amino acids. V shed 6 bases and J shed 6 bases, with 18 bases lying between them. The germline CDR1 and CDR2 sequences are MNHEY and SVGEGT. DNA for the CDR3: TGTGCCAGCAGCCCCTGGTCCCGAGGGAGCGAGCAGTACTTC. Translating it yields CASSPWSRGSEQYF.

The V and J genes are TRBV6-1 and TRBJ2-3, with 7 positions matching TRBD2. The V gene's germline CDR1 is MNHNS and CDR2 SASEGT. CDR3 size: 15 residues. The junction had 13 bases not matched to a gene; V was cut back by 8 bases and J by 5 bases. The CDR3 protein is CASHFAAGVGDTQYF. CDR3 bases: TGTGCCAGCCACTTTGCGGCGGGAGTGGGAGATACGCAGTATTTT.

This chain joins TRBV20-1 and TRBJ1-2; D gene unclear. This CDR3 comprises 15 residues. Germline V lookup: CDR1 DFQATT, CDR2 SNEGSKA (reference sequence). With 3 bases removed from V and 3 bases from J, the gap between germline ends came to 17 bases. CDR3 DNA sequence: TGCAGTGCTAGGCACCCCGGCCGCACCTACTATGGCTACACCTTC. Encoded protein: CSARHPGRTYYGYTF.

V usage is TRBV29-1 and J usage is TRBJ2-4; D is unresolved. The germline V and J ends were trimmed by 4 bases and 0 bases, with 10 bases remaining between them. There are 14 residues in the CDR3. Per germline, CDR1 SQVTM and CDR2 ANQGSEA. The CDR3 DNA follows: TGCAGCGTTGTAGGGCGGCTAGCCAAAAACATTCAGTACTTC. Translating it yields CSVVGRLAKNIQYF. The full variable domain, completed using reference TRBV29-1 and TRBJ2-4, is SAVISQKPSRDICQRGTSLTIQCQVDSQVTMMFWYRQQPGQSLTLIATANQGSEATYESGFVIDKFPISRPNLTFSTLTVSNMSPEDSSIYLCSVVGRLAKNIQYFGAGTRLSVL.

The chain joins TRBV5-8 to TRBJ1-4; D is unresolved. The CDR3 spans 15 residues. Per the germline V gene, CDR1 is SGHTS and CDR2 is YDEGEE. V gave up 0 bases and J gave up 2 bases, with 8 bases separating them. The CDR3 nucleotides are TGTGCCAGCAGCTTGGATATAGACACTAATGAAAAACTGTTTTTT. Encoded protein: CASSLDIDTNEKLFF.

This chain links TRBV29-1 with TRBJ2-3, with D possibly being TRBD2 (5 bases). The V end was cut by 1 base, the J end by 4 bases, with 18 bases between. CDR3 length: 16 residues. The germline V gene encodes CDR1 SQVTM and CDR2 ANQGSEA. The CDR3 nucleotides read TGCAGCGTTGAAGGACCCCCAGAGGGCCCCCCAGATACGCAGTATTTT. It codes for CSVEGPPEGPPDTQYF.

Concerning this clonotype: A much larger clonotype is one base distant, so this may be a read error. V and J are TRBV28 and TRBJ2-7; TRBD1 matches at 7 bases. V was clipped by 6 bases and J by 3 bases; unmatched bases: 5. This CDR3 has 13 amino acids. Per germline, CDR1 MDHEN and CDR2 SYDVKM. As DNA, the CDR3 is TGTGCCAGCAGACCGGGACAGATCTACGAGCAGTACTTC. Translation: CASRPGQIYEQYF.

For the CDR3, the DNA is TGTGCCACCAGCCCGGGGACAGACTATGGCTACACCTTC. Amino acids: CATSPGTDYGYTF. The chain is built from TRBV15 and TRBJ1-2; 7 nucleotides match TRBD1. The CDR3 sequence is 13 residues long. In germline, CDR1 is LNHNV, CDR2 YYDKDF (reference sequence). The junction had 3 bases not matched to a gene; V was cut back by 5 bases and J by 3 bases.

V and J are TRBV5-1 and TRBJ2-1; TRBD2 might be the D (5 bases). V was cut by 0 bases and J by 8 bases, with 9 bases left in between. Per the germline V gene, CDR1 is SGHRS and CDR2 is YFSETQ. This CDR3 is built from 13 residues. CDR3 loop: CASSLGRADEQFF. The CDR3 nucleotides are TGCGCCAGCAGCTTGGGCAGAGCGGATGAGCAGTTCTTC.

This clonotype was found a few times. V usage is TRBV5-1 and J usage is TRBJ2-5, with 9 bases identical to TRBD2. Trimming took 2 bases from V and 3 from J; bases not matched to a gene: 8. The CDR3 length is 16 residues. The germline gives CDR1 SGHRS, CDR2 YFSETQ. CDR3 sequence reads: CASSFTGLADEETQYF. Here the CDR3 DNA reads TGCGCCAGCAGCTTCACGGGACTAGCAGACGAAGAGACCCAGTACTTC. Full variable domain (remainder filled in from reference TRBV5-1 and TRBJ2-5): KAGVTQTPRYLIKTRGQQVTLSCSPISGHRSVSWYQQTPGQGLQFLFEYFSETQRNKGNFPGRFSGRQFSNSRSEMNVSTLELGDSALYLCASSFTGLADEETQYFGPGTRLLVL.

There are a few counts of this clonotype. The rearrangement joins TRBV12-3 or TRBV12-4 to TRBJ2-1; D gene uncertain. V shed 3 bases and J shed 4 bases, with 10 bases lying between them. The length of the CDR3 is 14 residues. Here the CDR3 reads CASSLADGYNEQFF. DNA for the CDR3: TGTGCCAGCAGTTTGGCGGACGGATACAATGAGCAGTTCTTC.

This chain joins TRBV29-1 and TRBJ1-3; 7 nucleotides line up with TRBD1. Unmatched junction bases numbered 9, after V lost 6 bases and J lost 1 base. The CDR3 consists of 15 residues. The V gene's germline CDR1 is SQVTM and CDR2 ANQGSEA. The CDR3 region is CSVSPLQGSGNTIYF. The DNA for the CDR3 is TGCAGCGTGAGCCCGCTACAGGGGTCTGGAAACACCATATATTTT.

This clonotype was detected only a few times. V usage is TRBV7-2 and J usage is TRBJ2-7, with a possible D match to TRBD1 (7 bases). V was pared by 1 base and J by 4 bases, with 11 bases between. Germline CDR1 and CDR2: SGHTA and FQGNSA. CDR3 size: 14 residues. The CDR3 loop reads CASSLGGTEYEQYF. CDR3 in DNA: TGTGCCAGCAGCTTAGGCGGGACAGAATACGAGCAGTACTTC.

The genes are TRBV4-1 and TRBJ2-1, with 15 bases identical to TRBD2. The V gene end was trimmed by 4 bases and the J gene end by 5 bases; junction bases not matched to a gene: 6. The CDR3 totals 17 residues. From germline, CDR1 is MGHRA and CDR2 YSYEKL. CDR3 sequence: CASSPRGLAGGHNEQFF. The CDR3 region has the DNA TGCGCCAGCAGCCCGCGAGGACTAGCGGGAGGGCACAATGAGCAGTTCTTC.

The chain recombines TRBV7-2 with TRBJ2-7; D is ambiguous. Trimming shortened V by 5 bases and J by 3 bases, and 17 bases separated the two germline ends. The CDR3 has 15 amino acids. CDR1 and CDR2 from the germline V gene are SGHTA and FQGNSA. CDR3 DNA: TGTGCCAGCAGCGTGGATTGGTGGGTAGACTACGAGCAGTACTTC. As protein: CASSVDWWVDYEQYF.